The rows below give T cell receptor beta chains drawn from one sample of a study of T cell responses to AZD1222 COVID-19 vaccine. Repertoires were generated with immunoSEQ multiplex PCR, while TCRdb's copy carries only in-frame clones and drops some. The data contain 70,000 or so clones, 83% of them singletons. The sequencing here drew on peripheral blood, taken 28 days after the second AZD1222 dose. The source of these receptors is an adult who received the AZD1222 COVID-19 vaccine. CDR3s include the opening cysteine and the closing phenylalanine or tryptophan. Fields, in order: J gene, D gene, V gene, clone size, CDR3 protein, CDR3 DNA. The D gene is left open where the match is weak. Expanded clones are given a class, and other clones once, few, many or no size at all.

TRBJ2-5 | NA | TRBV29-1 | NA | CSVGGGRGETQYF | TGCAGCGTTGGTGGGGGGCGGGGGGAGACCCAGTACTTC
TRBJ2-3 | NA | TRBV2 | NA | CASNEVTQYF | TGTGCCAGCAATGAGGTTACGCAGTATTTT
TRBJ2-7 | NA | TRBV10-3 | NA | CAISESYAGGDEQYF | TGTGCCATCAGTGAGTCGTACGCCGGCGGCGACGAGCAGTACTTC
TRBJ2-7 | TRBD1 | TRBV11-2 | NA | CASSWGQATYEQYF | TGTGCCAGCAGCTGGGGACAGGCCACCTACGAGCAGTACTTC
TRBJ2-2 | NA | TRBV2 | NA | CASSPSAARLPNTGELFF | TGTGCCAGCAGTCCCTCCGCAGCCAGACTACCGAACACCGGGGAGCTGTTTTTT
TRBJ2-7 | TRBD1 | TRBV7-6 | NA | CASSLEGQSSYEQYF | TGTGCCAGCAGCTTAGAGGGACAGAGCTCCTACGAGCAGTACTTC
TRBJ2-1 | NA | TRBV28 | NA | CASSLPGYNEQFF | TGTGCCAGCAGTTTGCCAGGGTACAATGAGCAGTTCTTC
TRBJ1-1 | NA | TRBV6-5 | NA | CASSYYTDTEAFF | TGTGCCAGCAGTTACTACACCGACACTGAAGCTTTCTTT
TRBJ1-1 | TRBD1 | TRBV10-3 | NA | CAISDGAGGNTEAFF | TGTGCCATCAGTGATGGGGCAGGGGGCAATACTGAAGCTTTCTTT
TRBJ1-2 | NA | TRBV15 | NA | CATSRNRGGSDYGYTF | TGTGCCACCAGCCGAAACCGGGGAGGGTCAGACTATGGCTACACCTTC
TRBJ1-6 | TRBD1 | TRBV5-1 | NA | CASSFRDRDNSPLHF | TGCGCCAGCAGCTTCCGGGACAGGGATAATTCACCCCTCCACTTT
TRBJ2-2 | NA | TRBV5-1 | NA | CASSSYRVSGELFF | TGCGCCAGCAGCTCTTACAGGGTGAGCGGGGAGCTGTTTTTT
TRBJ2-1 | NA | TRBV4-3 | NA | CASSQDTDMFEEQFF | TGCGCCAGCAGCCAAGATACGGACATGTTTGAGGAGCAGTTCTTC
TRBJ2-6 | NA | TRBV30 | NA | CAWSGDFSGANVLTF | TGTGCCTGGAGTGGCGATTTCTCTGGGGCCAACGTCCTGACTTTC
TRBJ2-7 | TRBD2 | TRBV4-2 | NA | CASSQNGGAAYEQYF | TGTGCCAGCAGCCAAAACGGGGGGGCCGCCTACGAGCAGTACTTC
TRBJ2-7 | NA | TRBV19 | NA | CASRPVRGGEQYF | TGTGCCAGTAGGCCCGTGCGAGGGGGTGAGCAGTACTTC
TRBJ2-3 | NA | TRBV9 | NA | CASSASTGTDTQYF | TGTGCCAGCAGCGCTTCGACAGGCACAGATACGCAGTATTTT
TRBJ1-1 | NA | TRBV7-9 | NA | CASTPEAMNTEAFF | TGTGCCAGCACCCCAGAGGCGATGAACACTGAAGCTTTCTTT
TRBJ1-2 | NA | TRBV7-2 | NA | CASSFTGTELGYTF | TGTGCCAGCAGCTTTACAGGGACGGAGCTTGGCTACACCTTC
TRBJ1-3 | NA | TRBV7-7 | few | CASSLGAGSGNTIYF | TGTGCCAGCAGCTTAGGGGCAGGGTCAGGAAACACCATATATTTT
TRBJ2-3 | NA | TRBV6-1 | NA | CASSETLAGANTQYF | TGTGCCAGCAGTGAAACCCTGGCGGGGGCAAATACGCAGTATTTT
TRBJ2-7 | TRBD2 | TRBV5-1 | NA | CASSLGSGGYEQYF | TGCGCCAGCAGCTTGGGTAGCGGGGGCTACGAGCAGTACTTC
TRBJ2-7 | TRBD2 | TRBV3-1/TRBV3-2 | NA | CAISSSGGYEQYF | TGTGCCATCAGTTCCAGCGGGGGCTACGAGCAGTACTTC
TRBJ2-1 | TRBD2 | TRBV5-1 | few | CASSQGLAGQFF | TGCGCCAGCAGCCAGGGACTAGCGGGGCAGTTCTTC
TRBJ1-5 | NA | TRBV7-2 | NA | CASSLRGDQPQHF | TGTGCCAGCAGCTTACGGGGGGATCAGCCCCAGCATTTT
TRBJ1-4 | TRBD1 | TRBV6-6 | few | CASSYSTGGSEKLFF | TGTGCCAGCAGTTACTCGACAGGGGGCAGTGAAAAACTGTTTTTT
TRBJ1-6 | NA | TRBV7-9 | NA | CASRPGTLVSPLHF | TGTGCCAGCAGACCCGGGACACTAGTTTCACCCCTCCACTTT
TRBJ1-6 | TRBD1 | TRBV11-2 | NA | CASSFTTGAGSPLHF | TGTGCCAGCAGCTTCACAACAGGGGCTGGTTCACCCCTCCACTTT
TRBJ2-1 | NA | TRBV4-2 | few | CASSQDSGAYNEQFF | TGTGCCAGCAGCCAAGACTCGGGGGCCTACAATGAGCAGTTCTTC
TRBJ1-2 | NA | TRBV13 | NA | CASSPPWGPNYGYTF | TGTGCCAGCAGTCCACCTTGGGGCCCAAACTATGGCTACACCTTC
TRBJ2-2 | NA | TRBV6-4 | NA | CASSDSQHAATGELFF | TGTGCCAGCAGTGACTCGCAACACGCCGCCACCGGGGAGCTGTTTTTT
TRBJ1-2 | NA | TRBV2 | NA | CASSDQGFNYGYTF | TGTGCCAGCAGTGATCAGGGATTTAACTATGGCTACACCTTC
TRBJ1-4 | NA | TRBV11-2 | NA | CASSPSGEKLFF | TGTGCCAGCAGCCCTAGTGGGGAAAAACTGTTTTTT
TRBJ1-2 | TRBD1 | TRBV2 | medium-sized | CASRAGQGATYGYTF | TGTGCCAGCAGAGCCGGTCAGGGGGCTACCTATGGCTACACCTTC
TRBJ1-4 | NA | TRBV9 | NA | CASSARPGSGEKLFF | TGTGCCAGCAGCGCACGACCCGGGAGTGGTGAAAAACTGTTTTTT
TRBJ2-5 | TRBD2 | TRBV3-1/TRBV3-2 | NA | CASSQVPGGFQETQYF | TGTGCCAGCAGCCAAGTTCCGGGGGGTTTTCAAGAGACCCAGTACTTC
TRBJ1-2 | NA | TRBV5-4 | NA | CASSFSGTNYGYTF | TGTGCCAGCAGCTTCTCCGGGACTAACTATGGCTACACCTTC
TRBJ2-5 | TRBD2 | TRBV3-1/TRBV3-2 | NA | CATVTSDQETQYF | TGTGCCACCGTCACTAGCGACCAAGAGACCCAGTACTTC
TRBJ2-7 | TRBD1 | TRBV10-3 | NA | CAISNRDRGSYEQYF | TGTGCCATCAGTAACCGGGACAGGGGTTCCTACGAGCAGTACTTC
TRBJ1-1 | NA | TRBV29-1 | NA | CSVDTGHSAFF | TGCAGCGTTGATACGGGTCATTCGGCTTTCTTT
TRBJ2-3 | TRBD1 | TRBV5-1 | NA | CASSLTVQGRGTDTQYF | TGCGCCAGCAGCCTAACCGTACAGGGGAGAGGCACAGATACGCAGTATTTT
TRBJ2-2 | NA | TRBV30 | NA | CAWKGGQSGHGELFF | TGTGCCTGGAAGGGGGGACAGTCCGGGCACGGGGAGCTGTTTTTT
TRBJ1-5 | TRBD1 | TRBV6-2/TRBV6-3 | few | CASSRDRGGPRSNQPQHF | TGTGCCAGCAGTAGGGACAGGGGAGGGCCTAGGAGCAATCAGCCCCAGCATTTT
TRBJ2-4 | NA | TRBV13 | few | CASSYRVGAKNIQYF | TGTGCCAGCAGCTACAGGGTTGGAGCCAAAAACATTCAGTACTTC